The present T cell receptor beta chain was sequenced within a study of CD8+ T cells in alopecia areata. Treatment given: oral pan-JAK inhibitor, 5-10 mg twice daily. Germline CDR1 reads GTSNPN; CDR2 reads SVGIG (reference sequence). The CDR3 spans 13 residues. V shed 1 base and J shed 3 bases, with 7 bases lying between them. cDNA reverse transcribed from extracted RNA served as the sequencing template. Assay used: immunoSEQ multiplex PCR; TCRdb lists only in-frame clones, some missing. The repertoire holds around 160,000 clones, with approximately 60% as singletons. The sample consisted of CD4+ T cells sorted from blood, taken at week 24, from a patient treated with tofacitinib. This receptor was obtained from a human donor with alopecia areata. The chain uses TRBV30 and TRBJ1-5; no firm D call. The CDR3 here is CAWSEGLNQPQHF. In DNA, the CDR3 is TGTGCCTGGAGTGAAGGACTCAATCAGCCCCAGCATTTT.